The 30 T cell receptor beta chains below were found in one sample sequenced in a study of blood T cell repertoires in COVID-19. TCRdb's copy holds only in-frame clones and misses some; the assay was immunoSEQ multiplex PCR. Of around 92,000 clones in the sample, approximately 79% were seen once. Specimen: peripheral blood. The receptor source for this set is an older man with COVID-19, enrolled during active disease.

This sequence joins TRBV11-2 and TRBJ2-1; 10 bases are a match to TRBD2. CDR1 and CDR2 (germline): SGHAT, FQNNGV. This CDR3 is 15 amino acids long. Trimming cost V 2 bases and J 5 bases; bases outside gene matches: 3. The CDR3 sequence: CASSLQREGHNEQFF. DNA of the CDR3: TGTGCCAGCAGCTTACAGCGGGAGGGCCACAATGAGCAGTTCTTC.

This sequence joins TRBV7-8 and TRBJ2-1; 12 bases match TRBD2. CDR3 length: 18 residues. Per the germline V gene, CDR1 is SGHVS and CDR2 is FQNEAQ. V lost 4 bases, J lost 1 base, and 8 bases stayed unmatched. The CDR3 sequence is CASSSSRLAGDSYNEQFF. CDR3 sequence (DNA): TGTGCCAGCAGCTCCTCTCGACTAGCGGGAGATTCCTACAATGAGCAGTTCTTC.

The rearrangement joins TRBV6-4 to TRBJ2-3, with 12 bases matching TRBD2. This CDR3 has 17 amino acids. Germline values: CDR1 MRHNA, CDR2 SNTAGT. V shed 2 bases and J 0 bases; nucleotides not matched to a gene: 3. CDR3 amino acids: CASSDGGTSGSTDTQYF. The DNA for the CDR3 is TGTGCCAGCAGTGACGGCGGGACTAGCGGGAGCACAGATACGCAGTATTTT.

This sequence joins TRBV10-2 and TRBJ2-3; TRBD2 aligns across 14 bases. The CDR3 spans 15 residues. Trimming cost V 7 bases and J 3 bases; bases outside gene matches: 3. Looked up from germline, CDR1 is WSHSY and CDR2 is SAAADI. In DNA form, the CDR3 reads TGCGCCAGCACCGGGACTAGCGGGAGAACAGATACGCAGTATTTT. Protein sequence: CASTGTSGRTDTQYF.

By its share, this clone is medium-sized. The chain is built from TRBV5-1 and TRBJ2-1; D gene unclear. V lost 4 bases and J 7 bases, leaving 9 bases between the germline ends. The CDR3 contains 12 residues. The germline gives CDR1 SGHRS, CDR2 YFSETQ. The CDR3 is CASSTQVNEQFF. In DNA form, the CDR3 reads TGCGCCAGCAGCACCCAGGTAAATGAGCAGTTCTTC.

This clone occurred once. This rearrangement joins TRBV5-1 to TRBJ2-3; possibly TRBD1 for D (5 bases). Looked up from germline, CDR1 is SGHRS and CDR2 is YFSETQ. V lost 0 bases, J lost 2 bases, and 10 bases lay in between. The CDR3 covers 15 residues. The DNA for the CDR3 is TGCGCCAGCAGCTTGGTACAGGCCGACACAGATACGCAGTATTTT. Translating it yields CASSLVQADTDTQYF. Full variable domain (outside the CDR3, taken from reference TRBV5-1 and TRBJ2-3): KAGVTQTPRYLIKTRGQQVTLSCSPISGHRSVSWYQQTPGQGLQFLFEYFSETQRNKGNFPGRFSGRQFSNSRSEMNVSTLELGDSALYLCASSLVQADTDTQYFGPGTRLTVL.

The gene calls are TRBV6-5 and TRBJ2-7, with D perhaps matching TRBD2 (5 bases). CDR3 length equals 12 residues. Germline V gives CDR1 MNHEY, CDR2 SVGAGI. V was clipped by 5 bases and J by 2 bases, with 7 bases between them. The CDR3 spells CASSHGTYEQYF. The CDR3, as DNA: TGTGCCAGCAGTCACGGGACCTACGAGCAGTACTTC.

CDR3 residues: CASSPRAGGFWETQYF. CDR3 sequence (DNA): TGTGCCAGCTCACCACGCGCGGGAGGGTTCTGGGAGACCCAGTACTTC. The chain combines TRBV18 with TRBJ2-5, with TRBD2 matching 9 bases. The CDR3 length is 16 residues. Germline CDR1 is KGHSH and CDR2 is LQKENI. Germline trimming cut 1 base from V and 5 bases from J; bases unmatched to any gene: 8.

The rearrangement joins TRBV28 to TRBJ1-4; 7 bases are a match to TRBD1. Germline CDR1 is MDHEN and CDR2 is SYDVKM. The CDR3 length is 15 residues. V was clipped by 6 bases and J by 7 bases; unmatched bases: 11. The CDR3 is CASSRRDRLGEKLFF. The CDR3 region has the DNA TGTGCCAGCAGCCGTCGGGACAGACTAGGTGAAAAACTGTTTTTT. Together with reference TRBV28 and TRBJ1-4, the CDR3 gives the full variable domain: DVKVTQSSRYLVKRTGEKVFLECVQDMDHENMFWYRQDPGLGLRLIYFSYDVKMKEKGDIPEGYSVSREKKERFSLILESASTNQTSMYLCASSRRDRLGEKLFFGSGTQLSVL.

The genes are TRBV18 and TRBJ2-5; D is undetermined. CDR1 KGHSH and CDR2 LQKENI come from the germline V gene. Trimming left V 2 bases short and J 4 bases short, with 8 bases between. The CDR3 is 13 amino acids. The CDR3, as DNA: TGTGCCAGCTCACCAAGTGGGCGAGAGACCCAGTACTTC. Amino acids: CASSPSGRETQYF. Together with reference TRBV18 and TRBJ2-5, the CDR3 gives the full variable domain: NAGVMQNPRHLVRRRGQEARLRCSPMKGHSHVYWYRQLPEEGLKFMVYLQKENIIDESGMPKERFSAEFPKEGPSILRIQQVVRGDSAAYFCASSPSGRETQYFGPGTRLLVL.

The J gene is TRBJ2-7, the V gene TRBV7-3; 9 nucleotides align to TRBD1. Germline assignment: CDR1 SGHTA and CDR2 FQGTGA. V lost 5 bases, J lost 6 bases, and 8 bases stayed unmatched. The CDR3 totals 14 residues. The CDR3 reads CASSQMDRGSEQYF. CDR3 nucleotide sequence: TGTGCCAGCAGCCAGATGGACAGGGGAAGCGAGCAGTACTTC.

The chain is built from TRBV7-8 and TRBJ1-1, with D perhaps TRBD1 (6 bases). The germline CDR1 and CDR2 sequences are SGHVS and FQNEAQ. The CDR3 runs 15 residues. V was clipped by 4 bases and J by 5 bases, with 17 bases between them. The CDR3 here is CASSSTGRGGTEAFF. CDR3 sequence (DNA): TGTGCCAGCAGCTCCACGGGGAGGGGGGGGACTGAAGCTTTCTTT.

A single count supports this clone. This CDR3 is CASSLTRGGEETQYF. Written as DNA, the CDR3 is TGTGCCAGCAGCCTCACTAGAGGAGGGGAGGAGACCCAGTACTTC. This chain links TRBV11-2 with TRBJ2-5; perhaps TRBD2 as D (6 bases). The ends were cut back, 5 bases at V and 5 bases at J, with 18 bases in the middle. Germline CDR1 and CDR2: SGHAT and FQNNGV. The CDR3 is made up of 15 amino acids.

The CDR3 bases are TGTGCCAGCAGCTATGACAGATATTATGTGAACACTGAAGCTTTCTTT. Translating gives CASSYDRYYVNTEAFF. The chain has TRBV5-6 and TRBJ1-1; the D gene is possibly TRBD1 (5 bases). From germline, CDR1 is SGHDT and CDR2 YYEEEE. CDR3 length equals 16 residues. Trimming stripped 3 bases from V and 0 bases from J, with 15 bases between. Filled out from reference TRBV5-6 and TRBJ1-1, the complete variable domain reads DAGVTQSPTHLIKTRGQQVTLRCSPKSGHDTVSWYQQALGQGPQFIFQYYEEEERQRGNFPDRFSGHQFPNYSSELNVNALLLGDSALYLCASSYDRYYVNTEAFFGQGTRLTVV.

J is TRBJ2-7 and V is TRBV2; 8 bases are a match to TRBD1. The CDR3 contains 12 residues. Germline CDR1 is SNHLY and CDR2 is FYNNEI. The J segment lost 4 bases and the V segment lost 5 bases, leaving 1 base of the junction unmatched. The CDR3 loop is CASSRTGYEQYF. The CDR3 nucleotides are TGTGCCAGCAGTAGGACAGGGTACGAGCAGTACTTC. The full variable domain, with the rest looked up from reference TRBV2 and TRBJ2-7, is EPEVTQTPSHQVTQMGQEVILRCVPISNHLYFYWYRQILGQKVEFLVSFYNNEISEKSEIFDDQFSVERPDGSNFTLKIRSTKLEDSAMYFCASSRTGYEQYFGPGTRLTVT.

This sequence joins TRBV21-1 and TRBJ2-3; TRBD2, the table's D call, lacks a check against the DNA. TRBV21-1 is an annotated pseudogene. The CDR3 loop spans 21 amino acids. As DNA, the CDR3 is TGTGCCAGCAGCTATACTCCGGGACTAGCGGGAGAAACTAGGGGCACAGATACGCAGTATTTT. It translates to CASSYTPGLAGETRGTDTQYF.

The chain has TRBV9 and TRBJ1-1; D is unclear. V was clipped by 4 bases and J by 0 bases, with 13 bases between them. The CDR3 length is 15 residues. The V gene's germline CDR1 is SGDLS and CDR2 YYNGEE. The CDR3 DNA reads as TGTGCCAGCAGCCCTCAAGGAGGGATGAACACTGAAGCTTTCTTT. Translating gives CASSPQGGMNTEAFF.

This clone was detected once. The chain joins TRBV28 to TRBJ1-2, with D unclear. Between the trimmed V and J ends, which lost 2 bases and 6 bases, there was a span of 13 bases. CDR3 length: 14 amino acids. Germline-derived CDR1 and CDR2 are MDHEN and SYDVKM. This CDR3 reads CASSLGLPGDGYTF. The CDR3 DNA is TGTGCCAGCAGTTTAGGACTTCCCGGGGATGGCTACACCTTC.

The V gene is TRBV10-3, the J gene TRBJ2-5; 10 bases match TRBD1. CDR1 ENHRY and CDR2 SYGVKD come from the germline V gene. J was trimmed by 3 bases and V by 3 bases; bases with no gene match: 1. The CDR3 runs to 14 residues. CDR3: CAISDGTGEETQYF. As DNA, the CDR3 is TGTGCCATCAGTGACGGGACAGGGGAAGAGACCCAGTACTTC.

The V and J genes are TRBV7-9 and TRBJ2-3; perhaps TRBD2 as D (5 bases). V was cut by 2 bases and J by 0 bases, with 6 bases left in between. CDR3 length equals 14 residues. Per the germline V gene, CDR1 is SEHNR and CDR2 is FQNEAQ (reference sequence). CDR3 bases: TGTGCCAGCAGCTTAAGCGGTAGCACAGATACGCAGTATTTT. Translation: CASSLSGSTDTQYF. Looking up the rest from reference TRBV7-9 and TRBJ2-3 gives the full variable domain: DTGVSQNPRHKITKRGQNVTFRCDPISEHNRLYWYRQTLGQGPEFLTYFQNEAQLEKSRLLSDRFSAERPKGSFSTLEIQRTEQGDSAMYLCASSLSGSTDTQYFGPGTRLTVL.

This sequence joins TRBV10-1 and TRBJ1-4, with TRBD1 identical over 10 bases. This CDR3 comprises 17 residues. Germline loops: CDR1 WNHNN, CDR2 SYGVQD (reference sequence). The J segment lost 5 bases and the V segment lost 2 bases, leaving 8 bases of the junction unmatched. CDR3 sequence: CASSERDRGRVNEKLFF. As DNA, the CDR3 is TGCGCCAGCAGTGAGAGGGACAGGGGCAGAGTAAATGAAAAACTGTTTTTT.

This chain links TRBV5-1 with TRBJ2-7; D not resolved. CDR3 length: 11 amino acids. The germline V gene encodes CDR1 SGHRS and CDR2 YFSETQ. V was cut by 5 bases and J by 3 bases, with 6 bases left in between. The chain's CDR3 is CASSGLYEQYF. The CDR3 nucleotides are TGCGCCAGCAGTGGCCTCTACGAGCAGTACTTC.

This sequence joins TRBV11-2 and TRBJ2-5; 8 nucleotides agree with TRBD2. J lost 3 bases, V lost 0 bases, and 6 bases had no gene match. Germline values: CDR1 SGHAT, CDR2 FQNNGV. This CDR3 comprises 16 residues. The CDR3 reads CASSLEIRAGEETQYF. The CDR3 DNA reads as TGTGCCAGCAGCTTAGAAATACGAGCGGGGGAAGAGACCCAGTACTTC.

This chain joins TRBV6-1 and TRBJ2-2; TRBD1 matches 7 bases. The V segment lost 3 bases and the J segment 4 bases; nucleotides outside the gene matches: 14. From germline, CDR1 is MNHNS and CDR2 SASEGT. The CDR3 consists of 18 residues. This chain's CDR3 is CASSDRWGRQGPTGELFF. In DNA form, the CDR3 reads TGTGCCAGCAGTGACAGATGGGGGAGACAGGGCCCCACCGGGGAGCTGTTTTTT.

The chain carries TRBV5-4 and TRBJ1-4; D not resolved. V was cut by 0 bases and J by 12 bases, with 18 bases left in between. This CDR3 has 15 amino acids. From germline, CDR1 is SGHNT and CDR2 YYREEE (reference sequence). CDR3 in DNA: TGTGCCAGCAGCTTGGAGCGCGGGGTTCTTGGGGAACTGTTTTTT. Amino acid sequence: CASSLERGVLGELFF.

There are many counts of this clone. V gene TRBV15 combines with J gene TRBJ1-2, with D maybe TRBD1 (5 bases). V was shortened by 4 bases and J by 2 bases, with 11 bases between the two germline ends. Germline CDR1 reads LNHNV; CDR2 reads YYDKDF (reference sequence). This CDR3 has 14 residues. The CDR3 region is CATSTPRANYGYTF. In nucleotides, the CDR3 is TGTGCCACCAGCACCCCCAGGGCCAACTATGGCTACACCTTC.

The chain employs TRBV15 and TRBJ2-3, with a weak D call TRBD2 (5 bases). This CDR3 has 14 amino acids. The V end was cut by 4 bases, the J end by 2 bases, with 10 bases between. Germline CDR1 LNHNV, CDR2 YYDKDF (reference sequence). As DNA, the CDR3 is TGTGCCACCAGCAAACTAGGAGACACAGATACGCAGTATTTT. It translates to CATSKLGDTDTQYF.

The chain carries TRBV29-1 and TRBJ2-3; 9 nucleotides line up with TRBD2. V was clipped by 5 bases and J by 5 bases; unmatched bases: 8. The CDR3 is 14 amino acids. Germline-derived CDR1 and CDR2 are SQVTM and ANQGSEA. As DNA, the CDR3 is TGCAGCGTTTATAGCGGGAGTTTCGGAGATACGCAGTATTTT. It yields the protein CSVYSGSFGDTQYF.

This chain links TRBV6-2 or TRBV6-3 with TRBJ1-5; tentatively, D is TRBD1 (5 bases). This CDR3 is built from 16 residues. Trimming removed 2 bases from V and 7 bases from J, with 18 bases in between. From germline, CDR1 is MNHEY and CDR2 SVGEGT. CDR3 nucleotides: TGTGCCAGCAGTTACCCGTTCGGGGGAGGGCACCAGCCCCAGCATTTT. This sequence encodes CASSYPFGGGHQPQHF.

The V call is TRBV4-3, the J call TRBJ2-1; 13 bases are a match to TRBD2. Germline trimming cut 4 bases from V and 0 bases from J; bases unmatched to any gene: 6. Germline V gives CDR1 LGHNA, CDR2 YSLEER. CDR3 length equals 18 residues. CDR3 region: CASSPRLAGGISYNEQFF. Here the CDR3 DNA reads TGCGCCAGCAGCCCCCGACTAGCGGGAGGTATCTCCTACAATGAGCAGTTCTTC.